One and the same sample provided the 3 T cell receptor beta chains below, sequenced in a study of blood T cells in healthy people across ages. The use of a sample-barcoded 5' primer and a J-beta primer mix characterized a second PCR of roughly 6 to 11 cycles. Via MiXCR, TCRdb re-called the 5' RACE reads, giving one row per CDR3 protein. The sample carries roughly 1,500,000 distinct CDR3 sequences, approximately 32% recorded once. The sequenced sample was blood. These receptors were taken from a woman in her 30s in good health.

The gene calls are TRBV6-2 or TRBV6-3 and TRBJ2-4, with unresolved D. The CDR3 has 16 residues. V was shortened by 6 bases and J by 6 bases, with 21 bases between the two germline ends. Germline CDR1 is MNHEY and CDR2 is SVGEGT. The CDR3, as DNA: TGTGCCAGCAGGGGTTTCGTCCCAAAGGCAGGAAACATTCAGTACTTC. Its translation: CASRGFVPKAGNIQYF.

CDR3 DNA sequence: TGTGCCAGCAGCTCCCGGACAGTAACCATCAATGAGCAGTTCTTC. Protein: CASSSRTVTINEQFF. The V gene is TRBV7-9, the J gene TRBJ2-1, with D perhaps matching TRBD1 (6 bases). The CDR3 consists of 15 residues. V was shortened by 4 bases and J by 6 bases, with 16 bases between the two germline ends. Germline V gives CDR1 SEHNR, CDR2 FQNEAQ (reference sequence).

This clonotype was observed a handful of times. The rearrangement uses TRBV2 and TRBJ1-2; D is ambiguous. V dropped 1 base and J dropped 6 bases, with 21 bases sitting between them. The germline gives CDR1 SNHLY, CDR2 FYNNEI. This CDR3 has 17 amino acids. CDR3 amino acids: CASSEVLGSSITNGYTF. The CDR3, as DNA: TGTGCCAGCAGTGAAGTTCTAGGGTCCTCGATTACCAATGGCTACACCTTC.